A selection of T cell receptor beta chains follows, all from one sample in a study of blood T cell dynamics during melanoma immunotherapy. Sequencing used immunoSEQ multiplex PCR; TCRdb keeps in-frame clones, though not all of them. This table holds some 15,000 clones, approximately 90% found once. The material sequenced was blood, taken from a patient treated with checkpoint blockade. These receptors originate from a human donor with melanoma. The CDR3 runs from the conserved cysteine through the conserved F or W. The order of the fields is D gene, CDR3 length, clone size, J gene, V gene, CDR3 protein, CDR3 DNA. D genes are given only for firm matches. Clone size is not always given. Where it is, it says once, few, many or a class for expanded clones.

NA | 13 | NA | TRBJ2-7 | TRBV18 | CASSPAASYEQYF | TGTGCCAGCTCACCAGCCGCCTCCTACGAGCAGTACTTC
NA | 14 | NA | TRBJ1-1 | TRBV15 | CATSRDKGNTEAFF | TGTGCCACCAGCAGAGATAAAGGGAACACTGAAGCTTTCTTT
TRBD1 | 16 | NA | TRBJ2-3 | TRBV7-7 | CASSPEVGGLLDTQYF | TGTGCCAGCAGCCCCGAGGTAGGGGGCCTCCTAGATACGCAGTATTTT
NA | 14 | NA | TRBJ1-5 | TRBV2 | CASSGVGSNQPQHF | TGTGCCAGCAGTGGGGTGGGTAGCAATCAGCCCCAGCATTTT
NA | 14 | NA | TRBJ2-6 | TRBV6-5 | CASTQFSGANVLTF | TGTGCCAGCACCCAATTCTCTGGGGCCAACGTCCTGACTTTC
NA | 13 | NA | TRBJ1-4 | TRBV7-9 | CASSLEGHEKLFF | TGTGCCAGCAGCTTAGAAGGACATGAAAAACTGTTTTTT
NA | 15 | NA | TRBJ1-4 | TRBV4-3 | CASSQVWRPNEKLFF | TGCGCCAGCAGCCAAGTCTGGCGTCCAAATGAAAAACTGTTTTTT
NA | 16 | NA | TRBJ2-1 | TRBV14 | CASSPADRRKDPEQFF | TGTGCCAGCAGCCCGGCCGACAGGAGGAAGGATCCTGAGCAGTTCTTC
TRBD1 | 13 | NA | TRBJ2-7 | TRBV18 | CASSPQDRGEQYF | TGTGCCAGCTCACCACAGGACAGGGGCGAGCAGTACTTC
NA | 13 | NA | TRBJ1-1 | TRBV19 | CASSIPQGAEAFF | TGTGCCAGTAGTATTCCACAGGGAGCTGAAGCTTTCTTT
NA | 14 | NA | TRBJ2-2 | TRBV5-4 | CASSLPVGTGELFF | TGTGCCAGCAGCTTGCCTGTCGGGACCGGGGAGCTGTTTTTT
NA | 13 | NA | TRBJ1-5 | TRBV19 | CASSIGGGQPQHF | TGTGCCAGTAGTATAGGGGGGGGTCAGCCCCAGCATTTT
NA | 14 | NA | TRBJ1-1 | TRBV7-6 | CASSLEVGNTEAFF | TGTGCCAGCAGCTTAGAAGTGGGGAACACTGAAGCTTTCTTT
NA | 14 | NA | TRBJ2-6 | TRBV2 | CASLQGAGANVLTF | TGTGCCAGTCTTCAGGGTGCTGGGGCCAACGTCCTGACTTTC
NA | 13 | NA | TRBJ2-3 | TRBV6-1 | CASTVLSTDTQYF | TGTGCCAGCACGGTCCTTAGCACAGATACGCAGTATTTT
TRBD1 | 20 | NA | TRBJ1-5 | TRBV5-1 | CASSLAYGQGGPTINQPQHF | TGCGCCAGCAGCTTGGCCTACGGACAGGGGGGCCCTACTATCAATCAGCCCCAGCATTTT
NA | 15 | few | TRBJ1-3 | TRBV6-5 | CASSVRDFSGNTIYF | TGTGCCAGCAGTGTGCGGGATTTCTCTGGAAACACCATATATTTT
NA | 13 | NA | TRBJ1-1 | TRBV7-9 | CASSYRDVTEAFF | TGTGCCAGCAGCTACAGGGATGTCACTGAAGCTTTCTTT
TRBD2 | 15 | NA | TRBJ2-5 | TRBV28 | CASSLYSGGRETQYF | TGTGCCAGCAGTTTATACAGCGGGGGGCGTGAGACCCAGTACTTC
TRBD1 | 15 | NA | TRBJ1-6 | TRBV7-6 | CASSLEWTGDSPLHF | TGTGCCAGCAGCTTAGAGTGGACAGGGGATTCACCCCTCCACTTT
NA | 14 | NA | TRBJ2-2 | TRBV7-9 | CASSHGRLSGELFF | TGTGCCAGCAGCCACGGAAGGTTATCCGGGGAGCTGTTTTTT
TRBD1 | 17 | NA | TRBJ1-5 | TRBV30 | CAWSRGQGQYSNQPQHF | TGTGCCTGGAGCCGGGGACAGGGGCAGTATAGCAATCAGCCCCAGCATTTT
NA | 13 | NA | TRBJ2-1 | TRBV19 | CASSIGGNNEQFF | TGTGCCAGTAGTATCGGTGGGAACAATGAGCAGTTCTTC
NA | 15 | NA | TRBJ2-7 | TRBV25-1 | CASSEPGEARYEQYF | TGTGCCAGCAGTGAACCAGGAGAGGCAAGATACGAGCAGTACTTC
TRBD1 | 15 | once | TRBJ1-1 | TRBV7-2 | CASSFSGTGGTEAFF | TGTGCCAGCAGCTTTTCCGGGACAGGGGGCACTGAAGCTTTCTTT
TRBD1 | 16 | NA | TRBJ1-1 | TRBV4-1 | CASSSRPGQVNTEAFF | TGCGCCAGCAGCTCCCGTCCGGGACAGGTGAACACTGAAGCTTTCTTT
NA | 12 | NA | TRBJ2-7 | TRBV29-1 | CSVEGRAREQYF | TGCAGCGTTGAAGGCAGGGCGCGCGAGCAGTACTTC
NA | 12 | NA | TRBJ2-3 | TRBV7-2 | CASSVGSDTQYF | TGTGCCAGCAGCGTGGGGTCAGATACGCAGTATTTT
NA | 14 | NA | TRBJ2-7 | TRBV15 | CATSIKLGPYEQYF | TGTGCCACCAGCATAAAACTAGGGCCCTACGAGCAGTACTTC
NA | 17 | NA | TRBJ1-3 | TRBV9 | CASSQNRQGLSGNTIYF | TGTGCCAGCAGCCAGAATCGTCAGGGCCTCTCTGGAAACACCATATATTTT
TRBD1 | 14 | NA | TRBJ1-4 | TRBV5-1 | CASSLTGAGEKLFF | TGCGCCAGCAGCCTAACAGGGGCCGGTGAAAAACTGTTTTTT
NA | 14 | NA | TRBJ2-2 | TRBV6-4 | CASSDNPYTGELFF | TGTGCCAGCAGTGATAACCCGTACACCGGGGAGCTGTTTTTT
NA | 17 | NA | TRBJ2-1 | TRBV27 | CASSLTGRFSSYNEQFF | TGTGCCAGCAGTTTAACTGGCCGGTTTAGCTCCTACAATGAGCAGTTCTTC
NA | 15 | NA | TRBJ2-1 | TRBV19 | CASSRKGGTYNEQFF | TGTGCCAGTAGTAGGAAAGGGGGGACCTACAATGAGCAGTTCTTC
NA | 14 | NA | TRBJ1-1 | TRBV4-1 | CASSPSMMNTEAFF | TGCGCCAGCAGCCCCTCGATGATGAACACTGAAGCTTTCTTT
TRBD1 | 16 | NA | TRBJ1-1 | TRBV27 | CASSPRNLPNRGRAFF | TGTGCCAGCAGTCCCCGAAACCTTCCCAACAGGGGTAGGGCTTTCTTT
NA | 15 | NA | TRBJ1-5 | TRBV28 | CASSVRQGRLQPQHF | TGTGCCAGCAGTGTACGGCAGGGGAGACTTCAGCCCCAGCATTTT
NA | 14 | NA | TRBJ1-5 | TRBV7-2 | CASSLEEGGQPQHF | TGTGCCAGCAGCTTAGAGGAGGGTGGTCAGCCCCAGCATTTT
TRBD2 | 16 | NA | TRBJ2-7 | TRBV5-6 | CASSWRTSGRAYEQYF | TGTGCCAGCAGCTGGAGGACTAGCGGGCGAGCCTACGAGCAGTACTTC
TRBD1 | 13 | NA | TRBJ2-7 | TRBV30 | CAWNRDRNYEQYF | TGTGCCTGGAATCGGGACAGGAACTACGAGCAGTACTTC
TRBD2 | 16 | NA | TRBJ2-3 | TRBV11-2 | CASSLRWASGGNTQYF | TGTGCCAGCAGTCTAAGGTGGGCTAGCGGAGGAAATACGCAGTATTTT
NA | 13 | NA | TRBJ2-7 | TRBV5-6 | CASSLAVGGEQYF | TGTGCCAGCAGCTTGGCCGTGGGGGGCGAGCAGTACTTC
NA | 15 | few | TRBJ1-2 | TRBV19 | CASSIGAGTSNGYTF | TGTGCCAGTAGTATTGGCGCCGGGACCTCTAATGGCTACACCTTC
NA | 15 | NA | TRBJ2-1 | TRBV11-2 | CASSPNLGSYNEQFF | TGTGCCAGCAGCCCGAACCTAGGCTCCTACAATGAGCAGTTCTTC
NA | 14 | NA | TRBJ1-2 | TRBV9 | CASSVGDGDYGYTF | TGTGCCAGCAGCGTAGGCGACGGAGACTATGGCTACACCTTC